The 3 T cell receptor beta chains listed next were all sequenced from one sample in a study of beta chain features in type 1 diabetes. Since all of the isolated RNA was reverse transcribed, expressed TCRB transcripts were what got sequenced. TCRdb keeps only in-frame clones here, not all; method: immunoSEQ multiplex PCR. Among 300,000 to 400,000 clones listed, 8% were seen once. The sample consisted of central memory CD4+ T cells from blood. The source is a woman aged 18 to 35 in good health.

This chain uses TRBV28 with TRBJ1-5; D possibly corresponds to TRBD1 (5 bases). With 2 bases removed from V and 5 bases from J, the gap between germline ends came to 7 bases. Looked up from germline, CDR1 is MDHEN and CDR2 is SYDVKM. The CDR3 spans 13 residues. CDR3 nucleotide sequence: TGTGCCAGCAGTTTAGGGGGGGATCAGCCCCAGCATTTT. Amino acid sequence: CASSLGGDQPQHF.

Notes on this clone: In the same sample, other DNA sequences code for this CDR3. The V gene is TRBV6-5, the J gene TRBJ2-2, with D unclear. The CDR3 is 11 residues long. The V gene's germline CDR1 is MNHEY and CDR2 SVGAGI. The germline V and J ends were trimmed by 5 bases and 4 bases, with 2 bases remaining between them. This CDR3 reads CASSLTGELFF. CDR3 bases: TGTGCCAGCAGTCTCACCGGGGAGCTGTTTTTT.

The V call is TRBV14, the J call TRBJ2-7; D is uncertain. V gave up 4 bases and J gave up 5 bases, with 18 bases separating them. The germline V gene has CDR1 SGHDN and CDR2 FVKESK. The CDR3 is made up of 15 amino acids. As DNA, the CDR3 is TGTGCCAGCAGCCCCCTAGGACCCGCGCGCCACGAGCAGTACTTC. Translated, it gives CASSPLGPARHEQYF.